What follows are 5 T cell receptor beta chains derived from one specimen sequenced in a study of vaccination effects on CD4 cells after COVID-19. These receptors are not linked to any known antigen. Antigen-specific CD4+ T cells were expanded (with viral peptide pools) by the ViraFEST assay ahead of sequencing. CD4+ T cells were isolated after less than 13 days of culture. Two doses of BNT162b2 or mRNA-1273 vaccine were administered to participants. Clones were read by immunoSEQ multiplex PCR, and TCRdb kept only the in-frame ones, dropping some. The sample records nearly 30,000 clones, roughly four fifths being singletons. The starting material was CD4+ T cells from PBMCs cultured with HCoV-229E spike peptides, obtained after COVID-19 vaccination. The receptors come from a human donor who received a COVID-19 vaccine.

This clone was seen a single time. CDR3 protein: CASTPAPSGLSGANVLTF. DNA for the CDR3: TGTGCCAGCACACCGGCGCCCTCGGGTCTCTCTGGGGCCAACGTCCTGACTTTC. J is TRBJ2-6 and V is TRBV27; D is uncertain. The germline V gene has CDR1 MNHEY and CDR2 SMNVEV (reference sequence). Trimming removed 7 bases from V and 0 bases from J, with 19 bases in between. This CDR3 region has 18 residues. The full variable domain, rest sourced from reference TRBV27 and TRBJ2-6, is EAQVTQNPRYLITVTGKKLTVTCSQNMNHEYMSWYRQDPGLGLRQIYYSMNVEVTDKGDVPEGYKVSRKEKRNFPLILESPSPNQTSLYFCASTPAPSGLSGANVLTFGAGSRLTVL.

The chain links TRBV9 to TRBJ2-7; no definite D call. Germline V lookup: CDR1 SGDLS, CDR2 YYNGEE. The V and J ends lost 7 bases and 7 bases respectively, with 15 bases between them. This CDR3 has 12 residues. CDR3 in amino acids: CASGIFLGEQYF. The CDR3 nucleotides read TGTGCCAGCGGAATATTCTTGGGGGAGCAGTACTTC.

In its sample, this clone was seen once. The chain combines TRBV15 with TRBJ2-2; 9 positions agree with TRBD2. The ends lost 3 bases at V and 1 base at J; junction bases unmatched: 3. Germline values: CDR1 LNHNV, CDR2 YYDKDF (reference sequence). The CDR3 has 16 residues. The CDR3 DNA sequence: TGTGCCACCAGCAGGGTGACTAGCGGGAACACCGGGGAGCTGTTTTTT. Its protein is CATSRVTSGNTGELFF.

The chain couples TRBV5-1 to TRBJ2-2; D is unresolved. The CDR3 is made up of 11 amino acids. Germline V lookup: CDR1 SGHRS, CDR2 YFSETQ. V gave up 6 bases and J gave up 3 bases, with 3 bases separating them. In DNA, the CDR3 is TGCGCCAGCACCCACACCGGGGAGCTGTTTTTT. Protein: CASTHTGELFF.

In its sample, this clone was seen a few times. The V gene is TRBV19, the J gene TRBJ2-7, with 14 nucleotides matching TRBD2. Trimming removed 1 base from V and 7 bases from J; junction bases left unmatched: 6. Germline lookup yields CDR1 LNHDA and CDR2 SQIVND (reference sequence). The CDR3 is 16 amino acids. The CDR3 is CASSIAGTSGGKEQYF. The CDR3 region has the DNA TGTGCCAGTAGTATAGCTGGGACTAGCGGGGGCAAAGAGCAGTACTTC.